Listed below are T cell receptor beta chains from one sample, sequenced in a study of blood T cell repertoires in COVID-19. Here immunoSEQ multiplex PCR was the method, and the copy in TCRdb shows in-frame clones only, minus some. The table lists 270,000 or so clones, around nine tenths of them singletons. The sequenced sample consisted of peripheral blood. The receptors shown here come from a woman in her thirties with COVID-19, enrolled during active disease. The conserved cysteine and the conserved F or W are not part of the CDR3 here. Each record gives: V gene, D gene, J gene, CDR3 protein. The D gene is left open where the match is weak.

V gene: TRBV15; D gene: TRBD1; J gene: TRBJ2-4; CDR3 protein: ATSLGGPKNIQY
V gene: TRBV7-9; D gene: -; J gene: TRBJ1-1; CDR3 protein: ASSERQRYEAF
V gene: TRBV11-2; D gene: TRBD1; J gene: TRBJ1-4; CDR3 protein: ASSPDRGGEKLF
V gene: TRBV7-2; D gene: TRBD2; J gene: TRBJ2-1; CDR3 protein: ASSPGTTPYNEQF
V gene: TRBV4-1; D gene: TRBD1; J gene: TRBJ1-5; CDR3 protein: ASSRNDRVTQPQH
V gene: TRBV13; D gene: -; J gene: TRBJ1-2; CDR3 protein: ASSLVGQGGGPNYGYT
V gene: TRBV28; D gene: -; J gene: TRBJ1-6; CDR3 protein: ATNRGPGSPLH
V gene: TRBV5-1; D gene: TRBD2; J gene: TRBJ2-3; CDR3 protein: ASSLDSRLAGGHFSTDTQY
V gene: TRBV10-3; D gene: -; J gene: TRBJ1-4; CDR3 protein: AISGEGSEKLF
V gene: TRBV7-9; D gene: TRBD1; J gene: TRBJ1-5; CDR3 protein: ASSFRGFQPQH